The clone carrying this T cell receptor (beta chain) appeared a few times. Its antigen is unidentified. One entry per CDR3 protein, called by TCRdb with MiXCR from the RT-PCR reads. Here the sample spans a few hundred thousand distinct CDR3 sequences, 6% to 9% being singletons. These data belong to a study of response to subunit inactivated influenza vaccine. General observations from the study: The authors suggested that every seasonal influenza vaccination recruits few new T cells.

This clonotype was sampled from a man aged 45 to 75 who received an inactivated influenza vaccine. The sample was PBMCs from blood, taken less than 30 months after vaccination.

CDR3 sequence: CSARSIADSPLHF. The CDR3 bases are TGCAGTGCTAGATCTATTGCGGACTCACCCCTCCACTTT. The V and J genes are TRBV20-1 and TRBJ1-6; unclear D gene. Germline V gives CDR1 DFQATT, CDR2 SNEGSKA (reference sequence). There are 13 residues in the CDR3. Trimming pared 2 bases from V and 10 bases from J, leaving 12 bases between.